These 28 T cell receptor beta chains originate from one sample sequenced in a study of liver allograft versus peripheral blood T cells. As for the study in general: Repertoires from peripheral blood of liver transplant recipients were compared with those inside their transplanted livers.

TCRdb processed the reads anew with MiXCR; each CDR3 protein has one entry. The repertoire includes about 1,300 distinct CDR3 sequences, 11% of them detected once, and under 9.5% sits in the top ten. All receptors derive from a human patient who had a liver transplant. Some T cells may possibly be graft donor cells.

By sample share, this clonotype is large. The CDR3: CSVEANRESGNTIYF. The CDR3 DNA follows: TGCAGCGTTGAAGCAAACAGGGAATCTGGAAACACCATATATTTT. V is TRBV29-1 and J is TRBJ1-3; possibly TRBD1 for D (6 bases). Trimming shortened V by 1 base and J by 1 base, and 11 bases separated the two germline ends. The CDR3 sequence is 15 residues long. Germline assignment: CDR1 SQVTM and CDR2 ANQGSEA.

This clonotype ranks as large. The chain employs TRBV12-3 or TRBV12-4 and TRBJ1-2, with 7 bases lining up with TRBD1. V shed 3 bases, J shed 4 bases, and the junction held 5 bases outside the gene matches. This CDR3 is 14 amino acids long. The CDR3 coding sequence is TGTGCCAGCAGTTTGATGGGACAGATCTATGGCTACACCTTC. Its translation: CASSLMGQIYGYTF.

By share of the sample, this clonotype is medium-sized (0.01 to 0.1%). The CDR3 loop reads CASSAATGGATGIWFEQYF. CDR3 nucleotide sequence: TGTGCCAGCAGTGCCGCGACAGGGGGCGCGACCGGAATTTGGTTTGAGCAGTACTTC. This chain connects TRBV6-1 to TRBJ2-7; 10 bases match TRBD1. V lost 4 bases to trimming and J lost 7 bases; unmatched junction nucleotides: 22. This CDR3 is built from 19 residues. Germline V gene sequence: CDR1 MNHNS, CDR2 SASEGT.

This clonotype is large within its sample. The chain has TRBV5-5 and TRBJ1-3, with 7 bases aligning to TRBD1. The V and J ends lost 4 bases and 9 bases, in that order; junction bases with no gene match: 7. The CDR3 consists of 13 residues. From germline, CDR1 is SGHKS and CDR2 YYEKEE (reference sequence). CDR3 amino acids: CASSTTTGVTIYF. In nucleotides, the CDR3 is TGTGCCAGCAGCACCACTACAGGGGTCACCATATATTTT.

The V call is TRBV12-3 or TRBV12-4, the J call TRBJ1-1; 10 positions agree with TRBD1. J lost 0 bases, V lost 3 bases, and 1 base had no gene match. The length of the CDR3 is 15 residues. CDR3 nucleotides: TGTGCCAGCAGTTTGGGACAGGGGATGAACACTGAAGCTTTCTTT. This encodes CASSLGQGMNTEAFF.

The chain uses TRBV11-2 and TRBJ2-6, with D perhaps TRBD1 (5 bases). The length of the CDR3 is 16 residues. CDR1 is SGHAT, CDR2 FQNNGV, per germline. Trimming pared 4 bases from V and 0 bases from J, leaving 10 bases between. CDR3 protein: CASSSTGDSGANVLTF. As DNA, the CDR3 is TGTGCCAGCAGCTCTACAGGTGACTCTGGGGCCAACGTCCTGACTTTC.

This clonotype counts as medium-sized. The V and J genes are TRBV28 and TRBJ1-2; no reliable D call. CDR3 length: 13 amino acids. The germline gives CDR1 MDHEN, CDR2 SYDVKM. Between the trimmed V and J ends, which lost 5 bases and 2 bases, there was a span of 9 bases. CDR3 coding DNA: TGTGCCAGCAGTGGGTACCCAAACTATGGCTACACCTTC. Translation gives CASSGYPNYGYTF.

In the case of this clonotype: Only one base separates this from a far larger clonotype, so it likely reflects a read error. The chain carries TRBV10-1 and TRBJ2-7, with TRBD2 matching over 15 bases. J lost 7 bases, V lost 4 bases, and 5 bases had no gene match. Germline loops: CDR1 WNHNN, CDR2 SYGVQD (reference sequence). CDR3 length equals 15 residues. Here the CDR3 reads CASSAGLAGGNEQYF. CDR3 coding DNA: TGCGCCAGCAGTGCAGGACTAGCGGGAGGGAATGAGCAGTACTTC.

The chain combines TRBV20-1 with TRBJ1-1, with D possibly TRBD1 on 6 matching bases. Trimming shortened V by 0 bases and J by 10 bases, and 18 bases separated the two germline ends. CDR1 DFQATT and CDR2 SNEGSKA come from the germline V gene (reference sequence). This CDR3 is 14 amino acids long. CDR3 sequence (DNA): TGCAGTGCTAGAGATGAGGGGAGGGAGGGGGGAGCTTTCTTT. This encodes CSARDEGREGGAFF.

This clonotype is labeled medium-sized. The chain couples TRBV29-1 to TRBJ1-1, with 7 bases fitting TRBD1. Germline loops: CDR1 SQVTM, CDR2 ANQGSEA. The V gene end was trimmed by 7 bases and the J gene end by 4 bases; junction bases not matched to a gene: 6. The CDR3 length is 12 residues. DNA for the CDR3: TGCAGCGATCGGACAGGAGGCACTGAAGCTTTCTTT. Translating it yields CSDRTGGTEAFF.

By share, this clonotype counts as medium-sized. The J gene is TRBJ2-1, the V gene TRBV20-1, with TRBD1 matching 9 bases. Trimming removed 4 bases from V and 4 bases from J; junction bases left unmatched: 8. Germline CDR1 is DFQATT and CDR2 is SNEGSKA (reference sequence). CDR3 length: 15 amino acids. CDR3 amino acids: CSANPRTGDYNEQFF. CDR3 DNA sequence: TGCAGTGCTAACCCCCGGACAGGGGATTACAATGAGCAGTTCTTC.

This clonotype is classed as medium-sized (0.01 to 0.1%). The gene calls are TRBV19 and TRBJ1-5; TRBD1 might be the D (5 bases). The germline V gene has CDR1 LNHDA and CDR2 SQIVND (reference sequence). The CDR3 totals 12 residues. V was pared by 8 bases and J by 4 bases, with 9 bases between. The CDR3 DNA reads as TGTGCCAGTGAGGGACGAAATCAGCCCCAGCATTTT. It codes for CASEGRNQPQHF.

The chain recombines TRBV2 with TRBJ2-3; D remains ambiguous. V lost 5 bases and J 0 bases, leaving 15 bases between the germline ends. This CDR3 spans 16 amino acids. CDR1 SNHLY and CDR2 FYNNEI come from the germline V gene. CDR3 in DNA: TGTGCCAGCAGTTGGCGAGATACTCCTAGCACAGATACGCAGTATTTT. Translated, it gives CASSWRDTPSTDTQYF.

Sample share makes this clonotype large. The chain couples TRBV20-1 to TRBJ1-2; no firm D call. The V and J ends lost 7 bases and 7 bases respectively, with 13 bases between them. Per the germline V gene, CDR1 is DFQATT and CDR2 is SNEGSKA (reference sequence). The length of the CDR3 is 11 residues. CDR3 residues: CSVTPSLGYTF. The DNA of the CDR3 is TGCAGTGTCACGCCGTCACTTGGCTACACCTTC.

This clonotype qualifies as medium-sized. V usage is TRBV20-1 and J usage is TRBJ1-4; 12 nucleotides agree with TRBD1. The length of the CDR3 is 15 residues. Germline loops: CDR1 DFQATT, CDR2 SNEGSKA (reference sequence). V lost 5 bases, J lost 7 bases, and 8 bases stayed unmatched. CDR3 loop: CSAVRDRGPGEKLFF. The CDR3 region has the DNA TGCAGTGCTGTTCGGGACAGGGGGCCGGGTGAAAAACTGTTTTTT.

This clonotype qualifies as medium-sized (0.01 to 0.1%). This chain connects TRBV28 to TRBJ2-7, with D hard to call. Trimming shortened V by 2 bases and J by 3 bases, and 14 bases separated the two germline ends. Germline-derived CDR1 and CDR2 are MDHEN and SYDVKM. The CDR3 is 15 residues long. The CDR3 DNA sequence: TGTGCCAGCAGTTTAGGAGCTAGAATCCACTACGAGCAGTACTTC. It encodes CASSLGARIHYEQYF.

In its sample, this clonotype ranks as medium-sized (0.01 to 0.1%). The chain combines TRBV28 with TRBJ2-1, with 11 bases that match TRBD2. The CDR3 is 15 residues long. CDR1 MDHEN and CDR2 SYDVKM come from the germline V gene. Unmatched junction bases numbered 4, after V lost 7 bases and J lost 2 bases. This chain's CDR3 is CASIHSGGAYNEQFF. For the CDR3, the DNA is TGTGCCAGCATCCATAGCGGGGGGGCCTACAATGAGCAGTTCTTC.

By its share, this clonotype is medium-sized (0.01 to 0.1%). The V gene is TRBV6-6, the J gene TRBJ1-1; D gene uncertain. V lost 6 bases to trimming and J lost 5 bases, with 16 bases between them. This CDR3 region has 14 residues. CDR1 is MNHNY and CDR2 is SVGAGI in the germline V gene (reference sequence). The CDR3 bases are TGTGCCAGCAGCCCCCAAAGGTGGGAAACTGAAGCTTTCTTT. Protein: CASSPQRWETEAFF.

Within the sample, this clonotype is medium-sized (0.01 to 0.1%). This rearrangement joins TRBV7-9 to TRBJ1-3; D remains unclear. The CDR3 totals 13 residues. The V gene's germline CDR1 is SEHNR and CDR2 FQNEAQ (reference sequence). V was clipped by 9 bases and J by 0 bases, with 9 bases between them. CDR3 protein: CASAESSGNTIYF. As DNA, the CDR3 is TGTGCCAGTGCTGAGAGCTCTGGAAACACCATATATTTT.

By share, this clonotype counts as medium-sized (0.01 to 0.1%). The J gene is TRBJ2-7, the V gene TRBV20-1, with 7 bases identical to TRBD2. CDR1 is DFQATT and CDR2 is SNEGSKA in the germline V gene (reference sequence). The CDR3 covers 12 residues. This CDR3 reads CTSGPSGYEQYF. DNA for the CDR3: TGCACCTCGGGACCTAGCGGCTACGAGCAGTACTTC.

This clonotype is categorized as medium-sized. The genes are TRBV29-1 and TRBJ1-1, with unresolved D. Trimming shortened V by 8 bases and J by 8 bases, and 15 bases separated the two germline ends. The V gene's germline CDR1 is SQVTM and CDR2 ANQGSEA. The CDR3 sequence is 11 residues long. The CDR3 spells CSSKEDGEAFF. CDR3 DNA sequence: TGCAGCTCAAAAGAGGACGGAGAAGCTTTCTTT. The whole variable domain, remainder taken from reference TRBV29-1 and TRBJ1-1, is SAVISQKPSRDICQRGTSLTIQCQVDSQVTMMFWYRQQPGQSLTLIATANQGSEATYESGFVIDKFPISRPNLTFSTLTVSNMSPEDSSIYLCSSKEDGEAFFGQGTRLTVV.

This clonotype appeared a few times. The junction shows a germline mismatch at one end, possibly a read error. V usage is TRBV12-3 or TRBV12-4 and J usage is TRBJ1-1; D not certain. The CDR3 sequence is 13 residues long. CDR3 in amino acids: CASSWARNIEAFF. CDR3 bases: TGTGCCAGCAGTTGGGCCAGGAACATTGAAGCTTTCTTT.

This clonotype is labeled as medium-sized (0.01 to 0.1%). This chain connects TRBV20-1 to TRBJ2-1, with 8 bases aligning to TRBD2. This CDR3 has 15 residues. Looked up from germline, CDR1 is DFQATT and CDR2 is SNEGSKA (reference sequence). The ends lost 3 bases at V and 2 bases at J; junction bases unmatched: 6. The DNA for the CDR3 is TGCAGTGCTAGTCGGGGGGGCGGCACCTACAATGAGCAGTTCTTC. This translates into CSASRGGGTYNEQFF.

By sample fraction, this clonotype is medium-sized. The V gene is TRBV9, the J gene TRBJ2-7; D not certain. Trimming removed 7 bases at V and 7 bases at J, with 6 bases between. This CDR3 has 9 residues. Germline V gene lookup returns CDR1 SGDLS and CDR2 YYNGEE. Here the CDR3 reads CASPREQYF. The CDR3 DNA reads as TGTGCCAGCCCAAGGGAGCAGTACTTC. Full variable domain (remainder filled in from reference TRBV9 and TRBJ2-7): DSGVTQTPKHLITATGQRVTLRCSPRSGDLSVYWYQQSLDQGLQFLIQYYNGEERAKGNILERFSAQQFPDLHSELNLSSLELGDSALYFCASPREQYFGPGTRLTVT.

This clonotype is medium-sized (0.01 to 0.1%) in the sample. V gene TRBV5-5 combines with J gene TRBJ2-3; 10 bases are a match to TRBD2. Germline trimming cut 7 bases from V and 0 bases from J; bases unmatched to any gene: 8. Looked up from germline, CDR1 is SGHKS and CDR2 is YYEKEE (reference sequence). This CDR3 is 16 amino acids long. The chain's CDR3 is CASDRTSGTSTDTQYF. The CDR3 nucleotides read TGTGCCAGCGATCGGACTAGCGGTACTAGCACAGATACGCAGTATTTT.

This clonotype is termed medium-sized. The gene calls are TRBV6-1 and TRBJ1-1, with 10 positions matching TRBD1. V gave up 10 bases and J gave up 4 bases; unmatched junction bases: 6. The CDR3 loop spans 13 amino acids. Germline-derived CDR1 and CDR2 are MNHNS and SASEGT. The CDR3 spells CATSGTGVTEAFF. The CDR3 bases are TGTGCCACGAGCGGGACAGGGGTCACTGAAGCTTTCTTT.

In its sample, this clonotype ranks as medium-sized. This chain joins TRBV20-1 and TRBJ2-1; a possible D gene is TRBD1 (5 bases). Trimming left V 5 bases short and J 0 bases short, with 11 bases between. Germline-derived CDR1 and CDR2 are DFQATT and SNEGSKA (reference sequence). The CDR3 is 14 amino acids. The DNA for the CDR3 is TGCAGTGCTCCTACAGGAATCTCCTACAATGAGCAGTTCTTC. This codes for CSAPTGISYNEQFF.

This clonotype is large in the sample. This chain joins TRBV19 and TRBJ1-3; D is uncertain. Germline V gene sequence: CDR1 LNHDA, CDR2 SQIVND (reference sequence). The CDR3 runs 15 residues. Between the trimmed V and J ends, which lost 2 bases and 0 bases, there was a span of 8 bases. In DNA form, the CDR3 reads TGTGCCAGTAGTATAATGGCATCCTCTGGAAACACCATATATTTT. Amino acid sequence: CASSIMASSGNTIYF.